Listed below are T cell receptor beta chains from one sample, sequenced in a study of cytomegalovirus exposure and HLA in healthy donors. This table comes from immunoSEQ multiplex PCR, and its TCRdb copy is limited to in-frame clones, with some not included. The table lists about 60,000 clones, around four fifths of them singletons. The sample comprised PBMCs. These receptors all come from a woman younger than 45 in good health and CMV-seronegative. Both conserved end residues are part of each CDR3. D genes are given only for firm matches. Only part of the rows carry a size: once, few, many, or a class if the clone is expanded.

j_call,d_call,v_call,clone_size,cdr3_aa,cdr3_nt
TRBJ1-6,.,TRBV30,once,CAWSRADSRDSPLHF,TGTGCCTGGAGTCGGGCAGACAGTAGGGATTCACCCCTCCACTTT
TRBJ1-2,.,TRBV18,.,CASSHGLAYGYTF,TGTGCCAGCTCCCACGGGTTGGCCTATGGCTACACCTTC
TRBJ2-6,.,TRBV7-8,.,CASSSRPQAPGANVLTF,TGTGCCAGCAGCTCGAGACCACAGGCCCCTGGGGCCAACGTCCTGACTTTC
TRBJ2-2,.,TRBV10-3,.,CAISSPSDPTGELFF,TGTGCCATCAGTAGCCCTAGCGACCCCACCGGGGAGCTGTTTTTT
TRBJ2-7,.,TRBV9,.,CASSVDGHLSYEQYF,TGTGCCAGCAGCGTAGACGGACATCTCTCCTACGAGCAGTACTTC
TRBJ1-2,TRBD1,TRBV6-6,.,CASEPGGYGYTF,TGTGCCAGCGAACCAGGGGGCTATGGCTACACCTTC
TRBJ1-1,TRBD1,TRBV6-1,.,CASTRTGWMNTEAFF,TGTGCCAGCACCCGGACAGGGTGGATGAACACTGAAGCTTTCTTT
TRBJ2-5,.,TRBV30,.,CAWSLGGARETQYF,TGTGCCTGGAGCCTAGGGGGGGCTAGGGAGACCCAGTACTTC
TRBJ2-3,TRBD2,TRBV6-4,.,CASSDSSGRADTQYF,TGTGCCAGCAGTGACTCTAGCGGGAGGGCCGATACGCAGTATTTT
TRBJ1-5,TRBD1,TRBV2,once,CASSVRGAGGQPQHF,TGTGCCAGCAGTGTCCGAGGGGCAGGGGGTCAGCCCCAGCATTTT
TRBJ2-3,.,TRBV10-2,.,CASSVGADTQYF,TGCGCCAGCAGTGTAGGGGCAGATACGCAGTATTTT
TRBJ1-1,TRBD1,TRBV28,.,CASSPQGAGNTEAFF,TGTGCCAGCAGTCCACAGGGGGCTGGGAACACTGAAGCTTTCTTT
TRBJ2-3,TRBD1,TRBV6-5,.,CASSYGQGTDTQYF,TGTGCCAGCAGTTATGGACAGGGCACAGATACGCAGTATTTT
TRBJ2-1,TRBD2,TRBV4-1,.,CASSQEERGRNEQFF,TGCGCCAGCAGCCAAGAAGAGCGGGGAAGGAATGAGCAGTTCTTC
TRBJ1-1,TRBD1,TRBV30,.,CALMTGATEAFF,TGTGCCTTAATGACAGGGGCCACTGAAGCTTTCTTT
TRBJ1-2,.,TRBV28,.,CASSLGGAGADGYTF,TGTGCCAGCAGTTTAGGGGGGGCAGGGGCCGATGGCTACACCTTC
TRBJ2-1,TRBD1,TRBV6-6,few,CAGGGQGGTEQFF,TGTGCCGGGGGGGGACAGGGCGGCACTGAGCAGTTCTTC
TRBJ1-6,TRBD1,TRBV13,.,CASSYTGDNSPLHF,TGTGCCAGCAGTTATACAGGGGATAATTCACCCCTCCACTTT
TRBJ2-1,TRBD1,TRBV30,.,CAWSVPGTGVKNEQFF,TGTGCCTGGAGTGTACCCGGGACAGGGGTAAAGAATGAGCAGTTCTTC
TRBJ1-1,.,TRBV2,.,CASRYQGYTEAFF,TGTGCCAGCAGGTATCAGGGTTACACTGAAGCTTTCTTT
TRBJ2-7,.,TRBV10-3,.,CAISGASRASYEQYF,TGTGCCATCAGTGGGGCCAGTAGAGCTTCCTACGAGCAGTACTTC
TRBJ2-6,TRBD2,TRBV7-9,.,CASRLMGGGTPGANVLTF,TGTGCCAGCCGCTTGATGGGCGGGGGGACCCCTGGGGCCAACGTCCTGACTTTC
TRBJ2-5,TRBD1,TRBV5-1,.,CASSRTGFGETQYF,TGCGCCAGCAGTCGGACAGGGTTTGGGGAGACCCAGTACTTC
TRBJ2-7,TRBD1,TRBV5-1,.,CASSWDRGTPVYEQYF,TGCGCCAGCAGCTGGGACAGGGGTACGCCGGTCTACGAGCAGTACTTC